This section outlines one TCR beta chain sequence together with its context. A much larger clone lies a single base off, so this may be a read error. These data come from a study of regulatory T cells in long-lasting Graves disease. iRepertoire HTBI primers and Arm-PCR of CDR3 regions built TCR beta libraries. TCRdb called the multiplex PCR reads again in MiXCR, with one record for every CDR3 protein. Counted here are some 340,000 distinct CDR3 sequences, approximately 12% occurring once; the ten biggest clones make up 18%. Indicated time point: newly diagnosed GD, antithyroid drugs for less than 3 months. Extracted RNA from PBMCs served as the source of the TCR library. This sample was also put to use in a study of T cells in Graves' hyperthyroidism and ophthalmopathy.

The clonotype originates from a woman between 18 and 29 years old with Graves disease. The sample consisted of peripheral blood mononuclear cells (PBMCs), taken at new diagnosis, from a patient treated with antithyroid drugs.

The DNA for the CDR3 is TGTGCCAGCAGTTTTCACGGCGGCTCCTACAATGAGCAGTTCTTC. Amino acid sequence: CASSFHGGSYNEQFF. The chain recombines TRBV7-3 with TRBJ2-1; D ambiguous. The germline gives CDR1 SGHTA, CDR2 FQGTGA. The CDR3 runs to 15 residues. Trimming took off 6 bases at V and 0 bases at J, with 12 bases between the two ends.